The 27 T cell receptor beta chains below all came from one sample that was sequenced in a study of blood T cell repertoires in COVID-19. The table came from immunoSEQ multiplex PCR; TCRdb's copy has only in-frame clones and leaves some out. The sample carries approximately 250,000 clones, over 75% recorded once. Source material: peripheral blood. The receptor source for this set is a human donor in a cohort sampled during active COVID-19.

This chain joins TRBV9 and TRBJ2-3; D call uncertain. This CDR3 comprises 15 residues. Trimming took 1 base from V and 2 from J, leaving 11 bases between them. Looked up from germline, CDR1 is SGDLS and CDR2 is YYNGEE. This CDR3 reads CASSVISAVTDTQYF. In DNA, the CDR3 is TGTGCCAGCAGCGTAATCAGCGCGGTCACAGATACGCAGTATTTT.

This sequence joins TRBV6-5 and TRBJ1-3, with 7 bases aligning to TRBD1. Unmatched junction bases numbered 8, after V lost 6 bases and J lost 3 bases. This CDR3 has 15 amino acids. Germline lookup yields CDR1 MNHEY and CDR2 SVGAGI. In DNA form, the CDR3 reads TGTGCCAGCAGCCGATCCGGGACAGTTGGAAACACCATATATTTT. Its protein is CASSRSGTVGNTIYF.

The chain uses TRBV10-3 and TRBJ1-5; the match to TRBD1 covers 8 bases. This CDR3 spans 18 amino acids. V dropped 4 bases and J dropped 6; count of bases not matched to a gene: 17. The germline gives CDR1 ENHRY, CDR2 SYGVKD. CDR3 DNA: TGTGCCATCAGTGCAAACGGGGGAGGCAGGGGGCCTAGTCAGCCCCAGCATTTT. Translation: CAISANGGGRGPSQPQHF.

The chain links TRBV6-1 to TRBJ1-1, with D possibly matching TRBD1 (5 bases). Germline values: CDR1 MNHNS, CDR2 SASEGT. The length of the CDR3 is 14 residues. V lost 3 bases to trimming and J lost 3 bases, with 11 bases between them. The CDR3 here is CASSDRGGHTEAFF. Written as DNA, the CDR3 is TGTGCCAGCAGTGACCGGGGGGGACACACTGAAGCTTTCTTT.

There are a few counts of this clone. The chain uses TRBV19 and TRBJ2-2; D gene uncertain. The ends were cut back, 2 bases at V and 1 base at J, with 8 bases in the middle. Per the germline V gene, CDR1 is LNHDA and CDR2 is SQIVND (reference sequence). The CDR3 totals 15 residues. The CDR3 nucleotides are TGTGCCAGTAGTATAAACAGCCAGAACACCGGGGAGCTGTTTTTT. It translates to CASSINSQNTGELFF.

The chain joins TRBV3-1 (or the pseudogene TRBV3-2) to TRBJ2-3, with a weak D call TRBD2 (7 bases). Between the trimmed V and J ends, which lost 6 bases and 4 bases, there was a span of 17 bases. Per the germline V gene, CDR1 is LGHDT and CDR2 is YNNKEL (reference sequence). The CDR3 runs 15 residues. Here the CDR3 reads CASRLLGGGPDTQYF. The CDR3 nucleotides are TGTGCCAGCAGGCTGCTAGGGGGGGGCCCAGATACGCAGTATTTT.

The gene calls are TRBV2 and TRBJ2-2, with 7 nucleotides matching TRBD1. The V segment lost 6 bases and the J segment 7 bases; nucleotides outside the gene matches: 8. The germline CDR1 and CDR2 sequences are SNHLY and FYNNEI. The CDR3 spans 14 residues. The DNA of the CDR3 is TGTGCCAGCAGCCAGGACAGGTCCAGCGGGGAGCTGTTTTTT. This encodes CASSQDRSSGELFF.

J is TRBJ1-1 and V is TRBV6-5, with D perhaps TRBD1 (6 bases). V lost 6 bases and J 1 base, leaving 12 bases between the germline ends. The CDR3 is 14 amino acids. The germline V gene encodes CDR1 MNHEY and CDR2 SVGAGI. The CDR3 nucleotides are TGTGCCAGCAGATCTTCGGACAGGAACACTGAAGCTTTCTTT. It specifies CASRSSDRNTEAFF.

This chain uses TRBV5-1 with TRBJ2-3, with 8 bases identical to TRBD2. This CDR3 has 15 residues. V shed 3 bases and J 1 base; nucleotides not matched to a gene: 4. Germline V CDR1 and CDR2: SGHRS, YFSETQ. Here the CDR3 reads CASSYSGKGTDTQYF. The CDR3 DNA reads TGCGCCAGCAGCTATAGCGGGAAAGGCACAGATACGCAGTATTTT.

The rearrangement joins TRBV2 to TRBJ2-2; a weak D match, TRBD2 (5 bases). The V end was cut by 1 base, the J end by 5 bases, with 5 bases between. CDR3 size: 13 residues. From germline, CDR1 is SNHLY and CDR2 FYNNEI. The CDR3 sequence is CASSEVATGELFF. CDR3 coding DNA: TGTGCCAGCAGTGAAGTAGCGACCGGGGAGCTGTTTTTT. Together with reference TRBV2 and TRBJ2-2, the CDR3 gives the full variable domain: EPEVTQTPSHQVTQMGQEVILRCVPISNHLYFYWYRQILGQKVEFLVSFYNNEISEKSEIFDDQFSVERPDGSNFTLKIRSTKLEDSAMYFCASSEVATGELFFGEGSRLTVL.

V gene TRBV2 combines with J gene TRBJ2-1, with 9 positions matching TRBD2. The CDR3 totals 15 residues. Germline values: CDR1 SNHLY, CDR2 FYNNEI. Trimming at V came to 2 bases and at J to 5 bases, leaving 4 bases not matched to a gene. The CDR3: CASSEWASGNNEQFF. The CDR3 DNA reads TGTGCCAGCAGTGAATGGGCTAGCGGGAACAATGAGCAGTTCTTC.

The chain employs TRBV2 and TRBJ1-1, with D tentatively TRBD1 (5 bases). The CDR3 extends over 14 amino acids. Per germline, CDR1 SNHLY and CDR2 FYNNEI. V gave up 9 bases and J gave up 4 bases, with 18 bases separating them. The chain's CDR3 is CARGNLQVFTEAFF. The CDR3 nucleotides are TGTGCCAGGGGGAATTTACAGGTGTTCACTGAAGCTTTCTTT. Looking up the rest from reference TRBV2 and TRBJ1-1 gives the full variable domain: EPEVTQTPSHQVTQMGQEVILRCVPISNHLYFYWYRQILGQKVEFLVSFYNNEISEKSEIFDDQFSVERPDGSNFTLKIRSTKLEDSAMYFCARGNLQVFTEAFFGQGTRLTVV.

CDR3 residues: CASTTWTGTHTYEQYF. The DNA of the CDR3 is TGTGCCAGCACCACATGGACCGGGACTCATACCTACGAGCAGTACTTC. The chain recombines TRBV7-6 with TRBJ2-7; D might be TRBD2 (6 bases). This CDR3 has 16 residues. Trimming pared 7 bases from V and 2 bases from J, leaving 21 bases between. Germline lookup yields CDR1 SGHVS and CDR2 FNYEAQ.

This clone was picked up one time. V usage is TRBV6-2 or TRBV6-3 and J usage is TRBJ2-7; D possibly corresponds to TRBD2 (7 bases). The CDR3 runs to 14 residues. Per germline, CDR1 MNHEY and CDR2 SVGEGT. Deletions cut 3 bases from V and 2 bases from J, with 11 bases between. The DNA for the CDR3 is TGTGCCAGCAGTTATGGCGGGGGCCCCTACGAGCAGTACTTC. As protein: CASSYGGGPYEQYF.

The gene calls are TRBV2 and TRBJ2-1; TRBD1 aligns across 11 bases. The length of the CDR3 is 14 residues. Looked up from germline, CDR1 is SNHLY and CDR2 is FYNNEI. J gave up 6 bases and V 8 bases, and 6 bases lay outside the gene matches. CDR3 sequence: CASQDRGPRNEQFF. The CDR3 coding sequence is TGTGCCAGCCAGGACAGGGGGCCCCGCAATGAGCAGTTCTTC. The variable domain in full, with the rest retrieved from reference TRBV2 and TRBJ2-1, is EPEVTQTPSHQVTQMGQEVILRCVPISNHLYFYWYRQILGQKVEFLVSFYNNEISEKSEIFDDQFSVERPDGSNFTLKIRSTKLEDSAMYFCASQDRGPRNEQFFGPGTRLTVL.

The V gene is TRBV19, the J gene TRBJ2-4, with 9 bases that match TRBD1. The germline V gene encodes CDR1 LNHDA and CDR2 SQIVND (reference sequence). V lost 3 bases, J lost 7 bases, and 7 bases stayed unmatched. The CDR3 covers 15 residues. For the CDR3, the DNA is TGTGCCAGTAGTATCTCAGGGACAGGGTTGAACATTCAGTACTTC. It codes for CASSISGTGLNIQYF.

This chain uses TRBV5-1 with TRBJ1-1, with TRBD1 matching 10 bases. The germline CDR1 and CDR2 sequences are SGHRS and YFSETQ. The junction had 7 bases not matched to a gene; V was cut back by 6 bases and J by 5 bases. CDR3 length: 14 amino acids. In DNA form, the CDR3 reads TGCGCCAGCATGTGGACAGGGGGAGATACTGAAGCTTTCTTT. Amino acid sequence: CASMWTGGDTEAFF.

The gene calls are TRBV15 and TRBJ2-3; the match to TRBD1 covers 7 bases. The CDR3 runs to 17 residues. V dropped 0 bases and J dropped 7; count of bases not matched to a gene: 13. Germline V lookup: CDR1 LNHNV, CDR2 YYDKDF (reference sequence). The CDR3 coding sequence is TGTGCCACCAGCAGAGATCCGTTGACAGGGCCGATGAATACGCAGTATTTT. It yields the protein CATSRDPLTGPMNTQYF.

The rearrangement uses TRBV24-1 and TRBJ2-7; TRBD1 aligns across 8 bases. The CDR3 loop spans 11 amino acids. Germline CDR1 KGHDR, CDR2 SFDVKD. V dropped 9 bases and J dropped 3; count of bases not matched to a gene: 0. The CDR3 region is CATGQGYEQYF. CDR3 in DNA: TGTGCCACCGGACAGGGCTACGAGCAGTACTTC.

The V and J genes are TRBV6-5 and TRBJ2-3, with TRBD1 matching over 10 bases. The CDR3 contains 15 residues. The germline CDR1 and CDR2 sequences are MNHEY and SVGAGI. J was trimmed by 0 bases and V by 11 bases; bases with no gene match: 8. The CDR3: CAGNPGQGSTDTQYF. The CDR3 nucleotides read TGTGCCGGAAACCCGGGACAGGGGAGCACAGATACGCAGTATTTT.

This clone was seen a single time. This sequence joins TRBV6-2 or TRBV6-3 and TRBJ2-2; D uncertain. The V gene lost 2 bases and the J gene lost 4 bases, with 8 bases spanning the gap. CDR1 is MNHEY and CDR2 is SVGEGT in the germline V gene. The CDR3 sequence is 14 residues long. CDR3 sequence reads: CASSYLGGTGELFF. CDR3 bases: TGTGCCAGCAGTTACCTCGGCGGCACCGGGGAGCTGTTTTTT.

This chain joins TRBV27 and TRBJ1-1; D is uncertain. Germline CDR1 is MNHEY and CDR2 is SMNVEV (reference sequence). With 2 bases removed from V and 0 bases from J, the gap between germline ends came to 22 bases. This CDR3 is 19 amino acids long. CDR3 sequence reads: CASSLTVVKADILNTEAFF. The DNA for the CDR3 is TGTGCCAGCAGTTTAACCGTCGTAAAGGCGGATATTTTGAACACTGAAGCTTTCTTT.

Here the CDR3 DNA reads TGTGCCAGCAGGTCGAGGGTCTCCGGGGAGCTGTTTTTT. Translation gives CASRSRVSGELFF. The chain recombines TRBV11-2 with TRBJ2-2; maybe TRBD2 (5 bases). Trimming pared 6 bases from V and 6 bases from J, leaving 11 bases between. The germline V gene has CDR1 SGHAT and CDR2 FQNNGV. This CDR3 region has 13 residues.

The CDR3 spells CASSQYASGNTGELFF. CDR3 sequence (DNA): TGTGCCAGCAGCCAGTATGCTAGCGGGAACACCGGGGAGCTGTTTTTT. The rearrangement links TRBV7-9 to TRBJ2-2, with 7 bases that match TRBD2. This CDR3 has 16 amino acids. The germline gives CDR1 SEHNR, CDR2 FQNEAQ (reference sequence). The J segment lost 1 base and the V segment lost 5 bases, leaving 7 bases of the junction unmatched.

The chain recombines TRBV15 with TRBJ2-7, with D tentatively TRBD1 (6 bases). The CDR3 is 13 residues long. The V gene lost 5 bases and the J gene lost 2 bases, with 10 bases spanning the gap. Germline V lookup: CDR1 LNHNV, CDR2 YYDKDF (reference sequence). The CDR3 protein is CATSRDTPYEQYF. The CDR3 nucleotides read TGTGCCACCAGCCGGGACACACCCTACGAGCAGTACTTC.

The CDR3 region has the DNA TGCAGCGTTGCCTTAGGAGCCACTGAAGCTTTCTTT. Translating it yields CSVALGATEAFF. This chain joins TRBV29-1 and TRBJ1-1; D is uncertain. The V gene lost 4 bases and the J gene lost 4 bases, with 10 bases spanning the gap. The CDR3 is 12 residues long. Germline V lookup: CDR1 SQVTM, CDR2 ANQGSEA.

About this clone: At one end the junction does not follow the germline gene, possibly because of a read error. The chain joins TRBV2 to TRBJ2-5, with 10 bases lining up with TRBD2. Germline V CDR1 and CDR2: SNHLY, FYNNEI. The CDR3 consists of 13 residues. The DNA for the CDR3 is TGTGCCAGCAGTGAAGTGGAGCGGGAGGGCCCCCACTTC. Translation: CASSEVEREGPHF.